The present TCR beta chain was sequenced within a study of T cell responses to AZD1222 COVID-19 vaccine. CDR1 is SGHAT and CDR2 is FQNNGV in the germline V gene. Trimming left V 4 bases short and J 8 bases short, with 9 bases between. The CDR3 contains 12 residues. As concerns this clone: Its cognate antigen is unknown.

Study conclusions and caveats: Epitopes outside B.1.351 and B.1.1.7 mutated regions reportedly drew nearly half of spike TCRs. In a largely white British group with more females than males, clonal diversity was possibly underestimated. No repertoire was sampled before or during the peak T cell response, only after it.

TCRdb keeps only in-frame clones here, not all; method: immunoSEQ multiplex PCR. The data hold some 74,000 clones, with 90% observed a single time. The sequence was obtained from an adult who received the AZD1222 COVID-19 vaccine. V gene TRBV11-2 combines with J gene TRBJ1-3; D remains ambiguous. Sample: peripheral blood, taken 28 days after the second AZD1222 dose. Here the CDR3 reads CASSSRRYTIYF. Written as DNA, the CDR3 is TGTGCCAGCAGCTCTCGGAGGTACACCATATATTTT.